A single sample gave rise to the 12 T cell receptor beta chains below, sequenced in a study of OX40 agonist ivuxolimab in advanced cancers. The data were produced by immunoSEQ multiplex PCR, yet TCRdb's version contains in-frame clones alone and is incomplete. The sample lists about 37,000 clones, roughly 90% occurring once. Sequences were derived from CD4+ or CD8+ T cells sorted from blood, sampled in a trial of the OX40 agonist ivuxolimab. The receptor set was obtained from an adult with an advanced solid tumor such as melanoma, head and neck, liver or kidney cancer.

The V and J genes are TRBV4-3 and TRBJ1-5, with 8 nucleotides matching TRBD1. Germline values: CDR1 LGHNA, CDR2 YSLEER. This CDR3 region has 15 residues. The V segment lost 5 bases and the J segment 6 bases; nucleotides outside the gene matches: 9. CDR3 in amino acids: CASSVGTGGRQPQHF. DNA for the CDR3: TGCGCCAGCAGCGTCGGGACAGGTGGACGTCAGCCCCAGCATTTT.

V gene TRBV5-4 combines with J gene TRBJ2-4, with a tentative D call TRBD1 (5 bases). The CDR3 is made up of 16 amino acids. V was shortened by 5 bases and J by 4 bases, with 19 bases between the two germline ends. Germline CDR1 reads SGHNT; CDR2 reads YYREEE (reference sequence). CDR3 sequence: CASSFLQGREKNIQYF. For the CDR3, the DNA is TGTGCCAGCAGTTTTTTGCAGGGTAGGGAAAAAAACATTCAGTACTTC. Drawing the rest from reference TRBV5-4 and TRBJ2-4, the complete variable domain is ETGVTQSPTHLIKTRGQQVTLRCSSQSGHNTVSWYQQALGQGPQFIFQYYREEENGRGNFPPRFSGLQFPNYSSELNVNALELDDSALYLCASSFLQGREKNIQYFGAGTRLSVL.

This clone counts as medium-sized. The chain is built from TRBV5-6 and TRBJ2-7; no clear D. In germline, CDR1 is SGHDT, CDR2 YYEEEE. The CDR3 consists of 14 residues. Trimming left V 0 bases short and J 2 bases short, with 9 bases between. The CDR3 region is CASSLDSSPYEQYF. The CDR3 nucleotides read TGTGCCAGCAGCTTGGACAGCAGTCCCTACGAGCAGTACTTC.

The J gene is TRBJ1-1, the V gene TRBV7-3, with D unresolved. Germline CDR1 is SGHTA and CDR2 is FQGTGA. Trimming stripped 3 bases from V and 5 bases from J, with 10 bases between. CDR3 length: 13 amino acids. In DNA, the CDR3 is TGTGCCAGCAGCTTTGGGGTAGAGACTGAAGCTTTCTTT. Residues: CASSFGVETEAFF.

The chain joins TRBV30 to TRBJ1-2; 12 bases align to TRBD1. Germline loops: CDR1 GTSNPN, CDR2 SVGIG (reference sequence). The trim removed 0 bases at V and 4 bases at J, leaving 3 bases unmatched. The CDR3 loop spans 15 amino acids. This CDR3 reads CAWSVGTGGGYGYTF. The CDR3 nucleotides are TGTGCCTGGAGTGTCGGGACAGGGGGCGGCTATGGCTACACCTTC.

The rearrangement links TRBV5-4 to TRBJ2-7, with D perhaps TRBD1 (6 bases). The V and J ends lost 1 base and 2 bases respectively, with 13 bases between them. CDR1 is SGHNT, CDR2 YYREEE, per germline (reference sequence). This CDR3 comprises 15 residues. The CDR3 sequence: CASSLPTGTTYEQYF. Here the CDR3 DNA reads TGTGCCAGCAGCTTGCCCACAGGGACCACCTACGAGCAGTACTTC.

The chain couples TRBV19 to TRBJ2-7; a possible D gene is TRBD1 (5 bases). The CDR3 covers 14 residues. Per the germline V gene, CDR1 is LNHDA and CDR2 is SQIVND (reference sequence). Trimming shortened V by 4 bases and J by 5 bases, and 15 bases separated the two germline ends. The CDR3 here is CASSTRGSSDEQYF. Here the CDR3 DNA reads TGTGCCAGTAGTACAAGGGGATCCTCGGACGAGCAGTACTTC.

The rearrangement uses TRBV4-3 and TRBJ2-1; D assignment may be TRBD1 or TRBD2 (6 bases each). Trimming took off 0 bases at V and 6 bases at J, with 21 bases between the two ends. The CDR3 sequence is 18 residues long. Germline V gene data show CDR1 as LGHNA and CDR2 as YSLEER. As DNA, the CDR3 is TGCGCCAGCAGCCAAGAGGGGTTGACGGGGGCCTCGATCAATGAGCAGTTCTTC. It encodes CASSQEGLTGASINEQFF.

V gene TRBV27 combines with J gene TRBJ1-2, with no clear D. The CDR3 is made up of 14 amino acids. Trimming removed 0 bases from V and 2 bases from J, with 7 bases in between. The V gene's germline CDR1 is MNHEY and CDR2 SMNVEV (reference sequence). In nucleotides, the CDR3 is TGTGCCAGCAGTTTATCGGTCAGAAACTATGGCTACACCTTC. Its protein product is CASSLSVRNYGYTF.

The V call is TRBV19, the J call TRBJ2-2; 9 nucleotides align to TRBD2. Germline CDR1 reads LNHDA; CDR2 reads SQIVND (reference sequence). This CDR3 is 15 amino acids long. Trimming at V came to 3 bases and at J to 7 bases, leaving 6 bases not matched to a gene. CDR3 nucleotide sequence: TGTGCCAGTAGTATCAAGCGGGGGGCCGGCGGGGAGCTGTTTTTT. Translated, it gives CASSIKRGAGGELFF.

V and J are TRBV13 and TRBJ1-1, with D hard to call. Trimming took 5 bases from V and 1 from J, leaving 14 bases between them. The CDR3 is made up of 15 amino acids. The germline gives CDR1 PRHDT, CDR2 FYEKMQ (reference sequence). The CDR3 DNA reads as TGTGCCAGCAGCCCTCTAGGTAGGAAGAACACTGAAGCTTTCTTT. The encoded protein is CASSPLGRKNTEAFF.

This rearrangement joins TRBV29-1 to TRBJ2-1, with 8 bases aligning to TRBD1. V was pared by 3 bases and J by 7 bases, with 11 bases of the junction left unmatched. Germline CDR1 SQVTM, CDR2 ANQGSEA. The CDR3 loop spans 15 amino acids. Here the CDR3 DNA reads TGCAGCGTTGAGTGGGACAGGAGGGCCCGAAATGAGCAGTTCTTC. It specifies CSVEWDRRARNEQFF.